Given below is one TCR beta chain in context. Its target is unknown. This sample stems from a study of Tregs in tolerant kidney transplant recipients. The CDR3 length is 13 residues. CDR1 and CDR2 from the germline V gene are SQVTM and ANQGSEA. The junction had 4 bases not matched to a gene; V was cut back by 6 bases and J by 4 bases. Only in-frame clones appear in the TCRdb table, and some are missing; sequencing was by immunoSEQ multiplex PCR. Here the sample spans under 50,000 clones, nearly 97% being singletons. V gene TRBV29-1 combines with J gene TRBJ2-5; 11 positions match TRBD2. The origin of this receptor is a human donor in good health. Sequenced sample: Tregs from blood cultured with allogeneic cells. The CDR3 is CSVTTSGGETQYF. The CDR3, as DNA: TGCAGCGTCACAACTAGCGGGGGAGAGACCCAGTACTTC.